This T cell receptor beta chain is drawn from a study of shared clonotypes between healthy human individuals. On the study more broadly: Three plates were used per donor for CD4 naive, three for CD4 memory, two for CD8 naive and one for CD8 memory.

Replicate PCRs from sorted subsets contained roughly 200 ng DNA, which is some 29,000 T cell genomes. Clones were read by immunoSEQ multiplex PCR, and TCRdb kept only the in-frame ones, dropping some. Among millions of clones listed, 90% to 95% were seen once. This clone was counted once. Its target is unknown. All donors were healthy HIV-negative adults lacking recent acute infections or vaccinations. Study results and limitations: In general, naive subsets displayed greater estimated richness than memory subsets did.

The TCR was taken from a man in his late teens or twenties in good health. Sequenced material: naive CD4+ T cells sorted from blood. As for subset: CD45RA+ positively selected.

The CDR3 DNA is TGTGCCAGCAGTTTAGGGGGGGCCAGCTCCTACAATGAGCAGTTCTTC. Protein: CASSLGGASSYNEQFF. The chain uses TRBV28 and TRBJ2-1; D is possibly TRBD2 (7 bases). Trimming stripped 2 bases from V and 0 bases from J, with 11 bases between. Per germline, CDR1 MDHEN and CDR2 SYDVKM. The CDR3 has 16 amino acids.